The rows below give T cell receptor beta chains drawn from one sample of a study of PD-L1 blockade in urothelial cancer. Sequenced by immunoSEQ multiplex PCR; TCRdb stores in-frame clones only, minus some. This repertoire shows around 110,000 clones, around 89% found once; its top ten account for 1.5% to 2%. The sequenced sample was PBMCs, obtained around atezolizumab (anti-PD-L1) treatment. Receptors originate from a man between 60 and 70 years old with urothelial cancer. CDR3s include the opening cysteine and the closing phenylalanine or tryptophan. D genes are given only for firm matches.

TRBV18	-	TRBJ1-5	CASSPETGIYSNQPQHF
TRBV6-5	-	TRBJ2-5	CASSSNTGTETQYF
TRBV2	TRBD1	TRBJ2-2	CARAGTGATGELFF
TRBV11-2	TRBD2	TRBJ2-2	CASSPGGGGRNTGELFF
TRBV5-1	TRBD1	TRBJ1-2	CASSLEGTGGGYTF
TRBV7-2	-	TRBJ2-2	CASSLWLNTGELFF
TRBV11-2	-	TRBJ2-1	CASSLENRLSEQFF
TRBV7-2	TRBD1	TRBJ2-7	CASSFGQGIYEQYF
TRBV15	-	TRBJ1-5	CATSRGFGQGKQPQHF
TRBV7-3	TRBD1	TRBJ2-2	CASSLRGQGVNTGELFF
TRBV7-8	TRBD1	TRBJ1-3	CASSSGTGGSGNTIYF
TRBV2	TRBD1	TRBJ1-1	CASAGTGGTEAFF
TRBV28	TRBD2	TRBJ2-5	CASHTGGGRWETQYF
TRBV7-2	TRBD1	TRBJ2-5	CASSLGTGVSQETQYF
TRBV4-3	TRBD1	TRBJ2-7	CASSQGTGTGSYEQYF
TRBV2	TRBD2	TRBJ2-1	CASSESGLAGGEQFF
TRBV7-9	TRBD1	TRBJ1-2	CASSLASGTGEGYTF
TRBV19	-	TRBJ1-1	CASMQGAQAFF